This T cell receptor (beta chain) was found in a study of blood T cell repertoires in COVID-19. For the study at large: Samples of COVID-19 (acute and convalescent) were obtained from the United States, Italy and Spain.

The germline gives CDR1 MRHNA, CDR2 SNTAGT. The CDR3 contains 20 residues. J lost 0 bases, V lost 8 bases, and 20 bases had no gene match. Assay: immunoSEQ multiplex PCR; the TCRdb copy retains only in-frame clones and omits some. The sample has some 350,000 clones; nearly 90% are singletons. Source material: peripheral blood. The origin of this receptor is a man aged 18-30 years with active or convalescent COVID-19. The V call is TRBV6-4, the J call TRBJ2-1; TRBD1 matches 9 bases. Here the CDR3 reads CASGKKGQGSFPASYNEQFF. CDR3 coding DNA: TGTGCCAGCGGCAAGAAGGGACAGGGATCTTTCCCTGCCTCCTACAATGAGCAGTTCTTC.